The 7 T cell receptor beta chains in this list originate from one sample, sequenced in a study of PD-1 blockade in classical Hodgkin lymphoma. The time point denotes: cycle 4 day 1 (C4D1), after 6 weeks of nivolumab. Each patient experienced a relapse that followed autologous stem cell transplantation, and brentuximab vedotin exposure varied. It was by magnetic negative selection that CD4+ T cells were purified from thawed PBMCs. Measured with immunoSEQ multiplex PCR; TCRdb has only the in-frame clones, and not every one. The sample has over 25,000 clones; 86% are singletons. The starting material was CD4+ T cells from blood, obtained before the fourth cycle of nivolumab. The source is a human donor with classical Hodgkin lymphoma.

The V and J genes are TRBV19 and TRBJ1-5; perhaps TRBD1 as D (6 bases). Trimming shortened V by 2 bases and J by 1 base, and 9 bases separated the two germline ends. Per germline, CDR1 LNHDA and CDR2 SQIVND (reference sequence). CDR3 length: 15 amino acids. The CDR3 coding sequence is TGTGCCAGTAGTATAATGGGGGCGAGCAATCAGCCCCAGCATTTT. Encoded protein: CASSIMGASNQPQHF.

V is TRBV28 and J is TRBJ2-7; D perhaps matches TRBD2 (6 bases). The length of the CDR3 is 17 residues. Trimming stripped 7 bases from V and 3 bases from J, with 25 bases between. CDR1 is MDHEN, CDR2 SYDVKM, per germline. The CDR3 protein is CASIGAPGVASGYEQYF. CDR3 coding DNA: TGTGCCAGCATCGGAGCCCCGGGGGTAGCGTCGGGCTACGAGCAGTACTTC.

CDR3 coding DNA: TGTGCCAGCAGCTCCTTAGCTCGTAGAGGGACCTACAATGAGCAGTTCTTC. This encodes CASSSLARRGTYNEQFF. The J gene is TRBJ2-1, the V gene TRBV13, with D maybe TRBD2 (5 bases). The V end lost 4 bases, the J end lost 2 bases, and 18 bases lay between the germline ends. The germline V gene has CDR1 PRHDT and CDR2 FYEKMQ (reference sequence). The CDR3 is 17 amino acids.

The CDR3 DNA sequence: TGTGCCAGCAGCTTATATGCGAACTCAGATACGCAGTATTTT. It translates to CASSLYANSDTQYF. This chain joins TRBV7-8 and TRBJ2-3; the D is unclear. CDR3 length: 14 residues. The V gene's germline CDR1 is SGHVS and CDR2 FQNEAQ. The germline V and J ends were trimmed by 2 bases and 4 bases, with 10 bases remaining between them. Filled out from reference TRBV7-8 and TRBJ2-3, the complete variable domain reads GAGVSQSPRYKVAKRGQDVALRCDPISGHVSLFWYQQALGQGPEFLTYFQNEAQLDKSGLPSDRFFAERPEGSVSTLKIQRTQQEDSAVYLCASSLYANSDTQYFGPGTRLTVL.

The rearrangement uses TRBV7-9 and TRBJ2-3; TRBD2 might be the D (5 bases). The CDR3 is 16 residues long. Trimming left V 1 base short and J 9 bases short, with 20 bases between. Germline V gene lookup returns CDR1 SEHNR and CDR2 FQNEAQ (reference sequence). The CDR3 is CASSLGLAGFGRTQYF. The CDR3 nucleotides read TGTGCCAGCAGCTTAGGGCTAGCTGGTTTCGGTAGGACGCAGTATTTT. The full variable domain, completed using reference TRBV7-9 and TRBJ2-3, is DTGVSQNPRHKITKRGQNVTFRCDPISEHNRLYWYRQTLGQGPEFLTYFQNEAQLEKSRLLSDRFSAERPKGSFSTLEIQRTEQGDSAMYLCASSLGLAGFGRTQYFGPGTRLTVL.

The chain is built from TRBV5-4 and TRBJ1-6, with 7 bases identical to TRBD1. This CDR3 region has 14 residues. Germline loops: CDR1 SGHNT, CDR2 YYREEE (reference sequence). Trimming took 5 bases from V and 9 from J; bases not matched to a gene: 8. CDR3 sequence: CASSLTGNFSPLHF. CDR3 nucleotides: TGTGCCAGCAGTCTGACAGGGAACTTTTCACCCCTCCACTTT. The variable domain in full, with the rest retrieved from reference TRBV5-4 and TRBJ1-6, is ETGVTQSPTHLIKTRGQQVTLRCSSQSGHNTVSWYQQALGQGPQFIFQYYREEENGRGNFPPRFSGLQFPNYSSELNVNALELDDSALYLCASSLTGNFSPLHFGNGTRLTVT.

The chain employs TRBV19 and TRBJ2-3, with TRBD1 matching 7 bases. The CDR3 has 15 residues. V shed 3 bases, J shed 3 bases, and the junction held 6 bases outside the gene matches. CDR1 and CDR2 from the germline V gene are LNHDA and SQIVND (reference sequence). The CDR3, as DNA: TGTGCCAGTAGTATGGGACAGAGATCGACAGATACGCAGTATTTT. Its protein product is CASSMGQRSTDTQYF.